This TCR beta chain is drawn from a study of blood T cell repertoires in COVID-19. Study details: Collection of acute and convalescent COVID-19 samples took place in the United States, Italy and Spain. Sample material is recorded as cDNA or gDNA derived from T cells, B-cell-depleted T cells, or PBMCs.

The ends were cut back, 5 bases at V and 7 bases at J, with 13 bases in the middle. This CDR3 has 13 amino acids. Per germline, CDR1 KGHDR and CDR2 SFDVKD. In this sample, this clone turned up a few times. The authors' processing: Amplification with reference gene primers provided the estimates of nucleated cell counts. Profiling relied on immunoSEQ multiplex PCR, and the TCRdb table lists in-frame clones only, not all of them. That table is the source of V, J and clone size, and D and trimming were worked out from the DNA. The sample gives roughly 480,000 clones, roughly 87% of which show up once; about 1% is in the top ten.

Sequenced sample: peripheral blood. V usage is TRBV24-1 and J usage is TRBJ1-1; the D is unclear. This sequence was found in a man aged 18 to 35 with COVID-19, enrolled during active disease. In nucleotides, the CDR3 is TGTGCCACCAGTGCGAGACATGGAGGTGAAGCTTTCTTT. Its protein is CATSARHGGEAFF.